These 3 T cell receptor beta chains share one sample of origin, sequenced in a study of Ad26.COV2.S vaccination and SARS-CoV-2 variants. Documented treatment: about 20 received Ad26.COV2.S at low or high dose, single or two shots; about five received placebo; per-sample allocation not given. Collection of the samples took place on day 63 after the first injection of vaccine or placebo. Some clones are missing from TCRdb's copy, which holds only in-frame ones; the method was immunoSEQ multiplex PCR. This sample yields around 400,000 clones, of which around nine tenths are seen a single time; 12% belongs to the top ten. The starting material was peripheral blood, obtained in a trial of Ad26.COV2.S vaccine versus placebo. These receptors all stem from a person between 18 and 60 years old who received the Ad26.COV2.S COVID-19 vaccine or a placebo.

The rearrangement uses TRBV9 and TRBJ2-1, with 8 bases matching TRBD1. J lost 9 bases, V lost 4 bases, and 15 bases had no gene match. The CDR3 length is 16 residues. The germline gives CDR1 SGDLS, CDR2 YYNGEE. CDR3 coding DNA: TGTGCCAGCAGCTCACGGAGACAGGGGAAGCGAAGTGAGCAGTTCTTC. It encodes CASSSRRQGKRSEQFF.

The V call is TRBV27, the J call TRBJ1-1; D might be TRBD1 (5 bases). The germline V gene encodes CDR1 MNHEY and CDR2 SMNVEV (reference sequence). V was pared by 5 bases and J by 0 bases, with 13 bases between. The CDR3 loop spans 15 amino acids. CDR3 loop: CASSPPGPVNTEAFF. The DNA of the CDR3 is TGTGCCAGCAGTCCCCCGGGACCGGTGAACACTGAAGCTTTCTTT.

The rearrangement joins TRBV19 to TRBJ1-1; D is possibly TRBD1 (5 bases). This CDR3 is built from 15 residues. Germline CDR1 is LNHDA and CDR2 is SQIVND (reference sequence). Trimming took off 3 bases at V and 2 bases at J, with 13 bases between the two ends. CDR3: CASSIYGGENTEAFF. In nucleotides, the CDR3 is TGTGCCAGTAGTATCTACGGGGGAGAAAACACTGAAGCTTTCTTT.